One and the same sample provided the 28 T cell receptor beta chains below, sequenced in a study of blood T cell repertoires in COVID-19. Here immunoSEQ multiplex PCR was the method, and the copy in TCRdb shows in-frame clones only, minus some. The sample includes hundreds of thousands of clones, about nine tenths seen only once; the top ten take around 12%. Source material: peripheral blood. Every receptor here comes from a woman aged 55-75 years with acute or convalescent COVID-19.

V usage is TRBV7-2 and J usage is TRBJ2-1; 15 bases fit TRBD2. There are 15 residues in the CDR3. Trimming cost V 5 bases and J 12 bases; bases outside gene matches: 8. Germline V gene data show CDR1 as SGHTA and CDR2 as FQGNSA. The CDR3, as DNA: TGTGCCAGCAGCCCGGGACTAGCGGGAGGAGGAGGGCAGTTCTTC. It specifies CASSPGLAGGGGQFF.

CDR3 sequence reads: CASSQITDTQYF. CDR3 bases: TGTGCCAGCAGCCAGATAACAGATACGCAGTATTTT. The rearrangement joins TRBV6-6 to TRBJ2-3; no definite D call. Between the trimmed V and J ends, which lost 6 bases and 3 bases, there was a span of 7 bases. The germline CDR1 and CDR2 sequences are MNHNY and SVGAGI (reference sequence). The CDR3 is 12 amino acids.

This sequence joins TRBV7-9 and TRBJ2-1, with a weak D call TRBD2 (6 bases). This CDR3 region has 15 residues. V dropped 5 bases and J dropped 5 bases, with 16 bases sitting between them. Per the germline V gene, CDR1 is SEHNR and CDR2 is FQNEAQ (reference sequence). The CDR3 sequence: CASSLNRGSHNEQFF. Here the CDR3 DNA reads TGTGCCAGCAGCCTTAACCGGGGGAGCCACAATGAGCAGTTCTTC. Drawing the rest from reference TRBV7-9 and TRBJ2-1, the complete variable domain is DTGVSQNPRHKITKRGQNVTFRCDPISEHNRLYWYRQTLGQGPEFLTYFQNEAQLEKSRLLSDRFSAERPKGSFSTLEIQRTEQGDSAMYLCASSLNRGSHNEQFFGPGTRLTVL.

The CDR3 sequence is CATTRTRGGPGELFF. In DNA form, the CDR3 reads TGTGCCACCACCCGTACTAGGGGGGGGCCGGGGGAGCTGTTTTTT. The rearrangement joins TRBV7-9 to TRBJ2-2; D possibly corresponds to TRBD2 (7 bases). The V gene lost 10 bases and the J gene lost 8 bases, with 23 bases spanning the gap. Germline CDR1 reads SEHNR; CDR2 reads FQNEAQ (reference sequence). This CDR3 contains 15 residues.

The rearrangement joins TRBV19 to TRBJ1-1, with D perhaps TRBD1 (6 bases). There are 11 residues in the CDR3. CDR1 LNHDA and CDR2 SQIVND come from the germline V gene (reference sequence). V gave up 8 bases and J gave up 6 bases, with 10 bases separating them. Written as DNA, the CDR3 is TGTGCCAGTGTGGACAGTTCTGAAGCTTTCTTT. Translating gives CASVDSSEAFF.

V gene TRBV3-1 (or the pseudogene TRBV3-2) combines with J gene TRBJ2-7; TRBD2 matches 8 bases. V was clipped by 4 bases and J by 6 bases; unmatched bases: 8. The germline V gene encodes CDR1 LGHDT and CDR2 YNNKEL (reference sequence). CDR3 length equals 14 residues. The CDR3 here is CASSLTAGVGEQYF. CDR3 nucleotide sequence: TGTGCCAGCAGCCTCACAGCGGGAGTAGGCGAGCAGTACTTC.

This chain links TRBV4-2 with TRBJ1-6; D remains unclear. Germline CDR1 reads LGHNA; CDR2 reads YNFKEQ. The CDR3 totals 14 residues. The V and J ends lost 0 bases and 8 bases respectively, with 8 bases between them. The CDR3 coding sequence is TGTGCCAGCAGCCAAGAAGGAGAGTATTCACCCCTCCACTTT. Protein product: CASSQEGEYSPLHF.

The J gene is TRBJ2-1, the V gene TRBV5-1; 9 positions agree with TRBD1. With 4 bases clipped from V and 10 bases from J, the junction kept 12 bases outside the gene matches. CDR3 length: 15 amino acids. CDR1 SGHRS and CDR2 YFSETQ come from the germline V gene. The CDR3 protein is CASSPGQGPLREQFF. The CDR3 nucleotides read TGCGCCAGCAGCCCAGGACAGGGGCCATTAAGGGAGCAGTTCTTC.

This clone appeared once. The CDR3 loop is CAWSSGLAGDDEQYF. The CDR3 coding sequence is TGTGCCTGGAGTTCGGGACTAGCGGGAGACGACGAGCAGTACTTC. This sequence joins TRBV30 and TRBJ2-7, with 14 bases matching TRBD2. Trimming at V came to 2 bases and at J to 5 bases, leaving 5 bases not matched to a gene. This CDR3 region has 15 residues. Germline V CDR1 and CDR2: GTSNPN, SVGIG (reference sequence).

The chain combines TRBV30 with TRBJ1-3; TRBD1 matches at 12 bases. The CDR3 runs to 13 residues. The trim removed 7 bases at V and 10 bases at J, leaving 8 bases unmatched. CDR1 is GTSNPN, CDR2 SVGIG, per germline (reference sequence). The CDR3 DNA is TGTGCCTCTTCGGGACAGGGGGCGCGGACCATATATTTT. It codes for CASSGQGARTIYF.

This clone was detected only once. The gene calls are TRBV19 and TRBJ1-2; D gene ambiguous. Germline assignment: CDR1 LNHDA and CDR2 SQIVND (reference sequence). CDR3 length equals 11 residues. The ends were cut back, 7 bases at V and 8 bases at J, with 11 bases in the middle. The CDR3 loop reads CASKRSGGYTF. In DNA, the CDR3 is TGTGCCAGTAAGCGGTCAGGCGGCTACACCTTC. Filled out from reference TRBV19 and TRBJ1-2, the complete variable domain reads DGGITQSPKYLFRKEGQNVTLSCEQNLNHDAMYWYRQDPGQGLRLIYYSQIVNDFQKGDIAEGYSVSREKKESFPLTVTSAQKNPTAFYLCASKRSGGYTFGSGTRLTVV.

The CDR3 DNA sequence: TGTGCCAGCAGCCAGGGGGGAACTTTTTCCCTCGAGCAGTACTTC. Translated, it gives CASSQGGTFSLEQYF. The chain employs TRBV3-1 (or the pseudogene TRBV3-2) and TRBJ2-7; TRBD2 might be the D (6 bases). The CDR3 length is 15 residues. Germline CDR1 LGHDT, CDR2 YNNKEL (reference sequence). The V gene lost 3 bases and the J gene lost 6 bases, with 18 bases spanning the gap.

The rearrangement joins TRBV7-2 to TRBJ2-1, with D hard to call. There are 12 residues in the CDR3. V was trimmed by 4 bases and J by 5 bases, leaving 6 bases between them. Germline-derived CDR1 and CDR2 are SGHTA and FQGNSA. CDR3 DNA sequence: TGTGCCAGCAGCTCCACTGACAATGAGCAGTTCTTC. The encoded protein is CASSSTDNEQFF.

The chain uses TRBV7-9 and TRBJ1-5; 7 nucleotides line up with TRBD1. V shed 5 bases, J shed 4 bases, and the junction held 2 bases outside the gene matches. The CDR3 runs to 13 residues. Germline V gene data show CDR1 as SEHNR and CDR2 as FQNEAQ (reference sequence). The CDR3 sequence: CASSQTGNQPQHF. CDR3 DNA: TGTGCCAGCAGCCAGACAGGGAATCAGCCCCAGCATTTT.

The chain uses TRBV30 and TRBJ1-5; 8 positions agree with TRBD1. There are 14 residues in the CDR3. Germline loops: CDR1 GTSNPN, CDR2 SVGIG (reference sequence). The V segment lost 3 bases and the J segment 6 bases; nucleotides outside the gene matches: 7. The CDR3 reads CAWSHGQGPQPQHF. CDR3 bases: TGTGCCTGGAGCCACGGACAGGGCCCTCAGCCCCAGCATTTT. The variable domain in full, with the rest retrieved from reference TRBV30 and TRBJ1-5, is SQTIHQWPATLVQPVGSPLSLECTVEGTSNPNLYWYRQAAGRGLQLLFYSVGIGQISSEVPQNLSASRPQDRQFILSSKKLLLSDSGFYLCAWSHGQGPQPQHFGDGTRLSIL.

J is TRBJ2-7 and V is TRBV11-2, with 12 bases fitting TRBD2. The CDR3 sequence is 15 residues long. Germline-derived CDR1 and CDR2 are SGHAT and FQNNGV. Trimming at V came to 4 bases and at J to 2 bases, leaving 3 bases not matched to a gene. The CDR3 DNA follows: TGTGCCAGCAGCTCACTAGCGGGGGGCACCTACGAGCAGTACTTC. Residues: CASSSLAGGTYEQYF.

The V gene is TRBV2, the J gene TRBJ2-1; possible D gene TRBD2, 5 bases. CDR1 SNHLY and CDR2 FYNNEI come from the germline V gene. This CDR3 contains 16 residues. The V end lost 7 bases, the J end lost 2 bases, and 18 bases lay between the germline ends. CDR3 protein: CASNGYGAGTYNEQFF. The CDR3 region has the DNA TGTGCCAGCAACGGTTACGGCGCGGGTACCTACAATGAGCAGTTCTTC.

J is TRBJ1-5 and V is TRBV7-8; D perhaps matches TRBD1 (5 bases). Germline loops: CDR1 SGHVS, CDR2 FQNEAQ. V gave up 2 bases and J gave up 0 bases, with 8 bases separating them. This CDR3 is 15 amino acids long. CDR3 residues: CASSLTQGSNQPQHF. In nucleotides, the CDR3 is TGTGCCAGCAGCTTAACCCAGGGTAGCAATCAGCCCCAGCATTTT.

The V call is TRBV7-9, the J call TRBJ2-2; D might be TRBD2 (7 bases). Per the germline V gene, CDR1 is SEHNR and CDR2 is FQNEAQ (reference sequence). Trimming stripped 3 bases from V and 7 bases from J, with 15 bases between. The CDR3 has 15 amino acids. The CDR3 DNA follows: TGTGCCAGCAGCTTGAATTCGGGGGGCAGCGGGGAGCTGTTTTTT. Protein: CASSLNSGGSGELFF.

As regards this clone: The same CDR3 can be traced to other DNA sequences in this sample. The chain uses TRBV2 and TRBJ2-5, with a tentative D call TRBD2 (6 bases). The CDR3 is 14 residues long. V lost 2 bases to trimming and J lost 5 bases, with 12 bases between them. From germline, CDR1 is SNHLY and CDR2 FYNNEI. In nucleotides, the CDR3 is TGTGCCAGCAGTGAAAGGGGCCTAGCGGAGACCCAGTACTTC. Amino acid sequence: CASSERGLAETQYF. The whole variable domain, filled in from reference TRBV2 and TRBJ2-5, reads EPEVTQTPSHQVTQMGQEVILRCVPISNHLYFYWYRQILGQKVEFLVSFYNNEISEKSEIFDDQFSVERPDGSNFTLKIRSTKLEDSAMYFCASSERGLAETQYFGPGTRLLVL.

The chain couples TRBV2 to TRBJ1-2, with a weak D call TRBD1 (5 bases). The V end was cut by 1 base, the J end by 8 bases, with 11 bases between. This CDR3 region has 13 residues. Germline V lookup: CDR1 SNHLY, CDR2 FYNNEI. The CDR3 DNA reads TGTGCCAGCAGTGAAGGCAGGGCGCAAGGCTACACCTTC. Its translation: CASSEGRAQGYTF.

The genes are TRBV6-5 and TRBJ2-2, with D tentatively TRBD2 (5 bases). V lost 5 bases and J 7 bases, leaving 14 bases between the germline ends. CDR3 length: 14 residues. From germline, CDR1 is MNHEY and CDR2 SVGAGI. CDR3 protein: CASSLTRGIGELFF. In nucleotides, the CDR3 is TGTGCCAGCAGTCTTACTCGGGGAATCGGGGAGCTGTTTTTT.

CDR3 DNA: TGTGCCAGCAGTGACCGTGGGGCGTTGGGGTGGTACTTC. Translation: CASSDRGALGWYF. The chain links TRBV25-1 to TRBJ2-7, with D tentatively TRBD1 (5 bases). Trimming removed 3 bases at V and 12 bases at J, with 18 bases between. Germline loops: CDR1 MGHDK, CDR2 SYGVNS. The CDR3 covers 13 residues.

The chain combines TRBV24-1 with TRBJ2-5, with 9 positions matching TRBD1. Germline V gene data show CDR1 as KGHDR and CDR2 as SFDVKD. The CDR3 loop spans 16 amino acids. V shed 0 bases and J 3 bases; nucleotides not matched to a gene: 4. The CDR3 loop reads CATSDLSGTGKETQYF. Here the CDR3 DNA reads TGTGCCACCAGTGATTTGTCCGGGACAGGGAAAGAGACCCAGTACTTC.

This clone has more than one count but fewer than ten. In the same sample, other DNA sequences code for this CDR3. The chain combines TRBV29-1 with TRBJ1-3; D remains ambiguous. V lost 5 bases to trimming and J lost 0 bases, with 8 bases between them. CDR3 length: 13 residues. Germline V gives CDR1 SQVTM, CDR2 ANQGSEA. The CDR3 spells CSVFLSSGNTIYF. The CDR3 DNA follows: TGCAGCGTTTTTTTGAGCTCTGGAAACACCATATATTTT.

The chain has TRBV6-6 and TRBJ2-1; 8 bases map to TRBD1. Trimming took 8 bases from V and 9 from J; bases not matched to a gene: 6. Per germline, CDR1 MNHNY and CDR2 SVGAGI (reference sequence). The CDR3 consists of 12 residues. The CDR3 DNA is TGTGCCAGCGATTCCCAGGGGGCTGAGCAGTTCTTC. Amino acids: CASDSQGAEQFF.

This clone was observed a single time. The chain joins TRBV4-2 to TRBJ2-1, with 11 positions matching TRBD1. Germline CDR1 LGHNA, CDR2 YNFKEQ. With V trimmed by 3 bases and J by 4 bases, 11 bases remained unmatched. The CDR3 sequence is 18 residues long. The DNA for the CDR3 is TGTGCCAGCAGCCAGAACCCGGGACAGGGGGTGATTTACAATGAGCAGTTCTTC. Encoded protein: CASSQNPGQGVIYNEQFF.

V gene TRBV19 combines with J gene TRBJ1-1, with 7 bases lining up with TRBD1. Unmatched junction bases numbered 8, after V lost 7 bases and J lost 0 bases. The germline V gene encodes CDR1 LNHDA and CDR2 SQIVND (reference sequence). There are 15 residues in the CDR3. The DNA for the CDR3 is TGTGCCAGTACTAGAGGGGGCCGGATGAACACTGAAGCTTTCTTT. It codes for CASTRGGRMNTEAFF.